This passage covers 32 T cell receptor beta chains from one sample sequenced in a study of metastatic and nonmetastatic thyroid tumors. TCRdb re-called the PCR reads via MiXCR. Among about 27,000 clones listed, under 30% were seen once. No treatment had been given to any patient before thyroid surgery. The sample was blood. All receptors come from a female donor with papillary thyroid cancer or a benign thyroid nodule (not recorded which). Some clones in this sample may be carry-over from other donors' samples.

This clone showed up many times. This chain uses TRBV20-1 with TRBJ2-4; D ambiguous. The V and J ends lost 2 bases and 8 bases respectively, with 4 bases between them. From germline, CDR1 is DFQATT and CDR2 SNEGSKA (reference sequence). This CDR3 comprises 10 residues. The CDR3 nucleotides are TGCAGTGCTAGAAGGGACATTCAGTACTTC. Residues: CSARRDIQYF.

The rearrangement links TRBV19 to TRBJ1-2; a weak D match, TRBD1 (6 bases). The CDR3 runs 13 residues. V was trimmed by 5 bases and J by 4 bases, leaving 11 bases between them. Germline values: CDR1 LNHDA, CDR2 SQIVND (reference sequence). CDR3 DNA: TGTGCCAGTAGTCAAAGGGGGGGCTATGGCTACACCTTC. Its protein is CASSQRGGYGYTF.

Turning to this clone: This may stem from a read error, because a much larger clone lies one nucleotide away. J is TRBJ2-5 and V is TRBV6-1, with D possibly being TRBD2 (5 bases). CDR1 is MNHNS and CDR2 is SASEGT in the germline V gene. The CDR3 length is 15 residues. The CDR3 sequence: CASSEAGGEQGTQYF. The CDR3 DNA reads as TGTGCCAGCAGTGAGGCCGGTGGGGAGCAAGGGACCCAGTACTTC.

The sample holds a few counts of this clone. The germline gene is not matched at one end of the junction; a read error may be the cause. V usage is TRBV6-1 and J usage is TRBJ1-2; D is uncertain. This CDR3 spans 12 amino acids. Germline assignment: CDR1 MNHNS and CDR2 SASEGT. CDR3: CTSRTLNYVYTF. CDR3 bases: TGTACCAGCCGGACGTTAAACTATGTCTACACCTTC.

Sample share makes this clone medium-sized (0.01 to 0.1%). The CDR3 nucleotides are TGTGCCAGCAGTTCGGGACTAGCTTTGGAGCAGTACTTC. Protein sequence: CASSSGLALEQYF. The V gene is TRBV12-3 or TRBV12-4, the J gene TRBJ2-7; 9 bases agree with TRBD2. Trimming cost V 4 bases and J 7 bases; bases outside gene matches: 5. The length of the CDR3 is 13 residues.

There are many counts of this clone. V is TRBV6-1 and J is TRBJ2-6; TRBD1 might be the D (5 bases). The CDR3 has 15 residues. Germline CDR1 is MNHNS and CDR2 is SASEGT. V was trimmed by 5 bases and J by 0 bases, leaving 8 bases between them. CDR3 in DNA: TGTGCCAGCAGTAGGGGCGACTCTGGGGCCAACGTCCTGACTTTC. This sequence encodes CASSRGDSGANVLTF.

This clone turned up a few times. The chain links TRBV27 to TRBJ2-7; 15 bases agree with TRBD2. The germline V gene has CDR1 MNHEY and CDR2 SMNVEV (reference sequence). The CDR3 consists of 13 residues. J was trimmed by 12 bases and V by 8 bases; bases with no gene match: 8. For the CDR3, the DNA is TGTGCCAGCGGCCGGACTAGCGGGAGGGATCTGTACGTC. Its translation is CASGRTSGRDLYV.

This clone was seen many times. This chain links TRBV5-4 with TRBJ1-1; TRBD1 might be the D (6 bases). Deletions cut 5 bases from V and 5 bases from J, with 16 bases between. Per germline, CDR1 SGHNT and CDR2 YYREEE (reference sequence). The CDR3 has 14 amino acids. For the CDR3, the DNA is TGTGCCAGCAGGTCCGGGGGCGGCGGAACTGAAGCTTTCTTT. It specifies CASRSGGGGTEAFF.

The CDR3 protein is CSARDIKLRGREPQFF. CDR3 sequence (DNA): TGCAGTGCTAGAGATATAAAGCTGAGAGGGCGGGAGCCCCAGTTCTTC. V gene TRBV20-1 combines with J gene TRBJ2-1, with 7 nucleotides matching TRBD2. The V gene's germline CDR1 is DFQATT and CDR2 SNEGSKA (reference sequence). Trimming removed 0 bases from V and 13 bases from J; junction bases left unmatched: 18. The CDR3 is made up of 16 amino acids.

This clone was recorded many times. The rearrangement joins TRBV20-1 to TRBJ2-3; D perhaps matches TRBD1 (5 bases). Deletions cut 6 bases from V and 0 bases from J, with 19 bases between. CDR3 length: 16 amino acids. The germline CDR1 and CDR2 sequences are DFQATT and SNEGSKA (reference sequence). Here the CDR3 DNA reads TGCAGTGCAACAGCTATCCAGGGCAGAAGCACAGATACGCAGTATTTT. Translation gives CSATAIQGRSTDTQYF.

This clone was seen only once. The chain couples TRBV11-2 to TRBJ2-7; 13 bases match TRBD2. This CDR3 region has 18 residues. Germline values: CDR1 SGHAT, CDR2 FQNNGV. V lost 1 base and J lost 4; bases outside the gene matches: 10. In DNA, the CDR3 is TGTGCCAGCAGCTTAGGTGGACTAGCGGGAGTATCCAGGTACGAGCAGTACTTC. Protein product: CASSLGGLAGVSRYEQYF.

The rearrangement uses TRBV6-9 and TRBJ1-6; D uncertain. The CDR3 spans 13 residues. V shed 4 bases and J shed 11 bases, with 12 bases lying between them. CDR1 and CDR2 (germline): MNHGY, SVAAGI. CDR3 amino acids: CASSSDEMAPLHF. The CDR3 DNA is TGTGCCAGCAGTTCCGACGAGATGGCACCCCTCCACTTT.

With regard to this clone: A clone one base away is much larger, so this may be a read error. The chain joins TRBV2 to TRBJ1-5, with TRBD1 as a possible D gene (6 bases). CDR1 and CDR2 from the germline V gene are SNHLY and FYNNEI. V lost 10 bases and J lost 6, with 16 bases in between. The CDR3 is 13 residues long. CDR3 nucleotides: TGTGCCACCGCGTCAGGGGAGTGTCAGCCCCAGCATTTT. As protein: CATASGECQPQHF.

This clone qualifies as medium-sized. The chain combines TRBV6-1 with TRBJ2-6, with a tentative D call TRBD1 (5 bases). V lost 7 bases and J 1 base, leaving 14 bases between the germline ends. This CDR3 spans 16 amino acids. CDR1 and CDR2 (germline): MNHNS, SASEGT. CDR3 sequence (DNA): TGTGCCAGCATTCCGACAGCGTCTTCTGGGGCCAACGTCCTGACTTTC. Amino acid sequence: CASIPTASSGANVLTF.

This clone is judged medium-sized. The rearrangement uses TRBV27 and TRBJ1-6; D perhaps matches TRBD1 (5 bases). Germline V gives CDR1 MNHEY, CDR2 SMNVEV (reference sequence). The length of the CDR3 is 15 residues. Trimming left V 6 bases short and J 5 bases short, with 14 bases between. The CDR3 coding sequence is TGTGCCAGCAGGGTTCCAGGGTCCCATAATTCACCCCTCCACTTT. This translates into CASRVPGSHNSPLHF.

This clone was detected only a few times. CDR3 coding DNA: TGTGCCAGCCGACCGAATTTCAATCAGCCCCAGCATTTT. It is translated as CASRPNFNQPQHF. The chain is built from TRBV2 and TRBJ1-5; no reliable D call. This CDR3 is 13 amino acids long. V lost 8 bases, J lost 3 bases, and 11 bases lay in between. Looked up from germline, CDR1 is SNHLY and CDR2 is FYNNEI.

This clone was picked up many times. The rearrangement links TRBV30 to TRBJ1-4; 9 bases match TRBD1. Germline V gene sequence: CDR1 GTSNPN, CDR2 SVGIG (reference sequence). The CDR3 loop spans 13 amino acids. V lost 4 bases and J lost 7; bases outside the gene matches: 4. The CDR3 loop is CAWTGTGSEKLFF. CDR3 DNA sequence: TGTGCCTGGACCGGGACAGGGAGTGAAAAACTGTTTTTT.

This clone showed up just a few times. The chain employs TRBV28 and TRBJ2-7; TRBD1 aligns across 11 bases. The CDR3 covers 15 residues. With V trimmed by 5 bases and J by 7 bases, 10 bases remained unmatched. CDR1 is MDHEN and CDR2 is SYDVKM in the germline V gene. The CDR3 coding sequence is TGTGCCAGCAGTCCCAGTGGACAGGGGGCGAGGGAGCAGTACTTC. This codes for CASSPSGQGAREQYF.

The CDR3 loop reads CASSVTCLNTGELFF. CDR3 bases: TGTGCCAGCAGCGTGACTTGCCTAAACACCGGGGAGCTGTTTTTT. The chain links TRBV6-4 to TRBJ2-2; no reliable D call. CDR3 length: 15 residues. Trimming stripped 6 bases from V and 2 bases from J, with 13 bases between. Looked up from germline, CDR1 is MRHNA and CDR2 is SNTAGT.

By share, this clone counts as medium-sized. This rearrangement joins TRBV12-3 or TRBV12-4 to TRBJ1-5; D is perhaps TRBD1 (6 bases). This CDR3 is 14 amino acids long. V was cut by 1 base and J by 5 bases, with 9 bases left in between. The CDR3 here is CASSLGTVDQPQHF. DNA for the CDR3: TGTGCCAGCAGTTTAGGGACAGTAGATCAGCCCCAGCATTTT.

This clone came up many times. This sequence joins TRBV2 and TRBJ2-3; D is undetermined. The CDR3 extends over 12 amino acids. CDR1 is SNHLY, CDR2 FYNNEI, per germline. V lost 8 bases to trimming and J lost 0 bases, with 6 bases between them. The CDR3 nucleotides read TGTGCCAGCGAAATGAGCACAGATACGCAGTATTTT. Encoded protein: CASEMSTDTQYF.

This clone showed up many times. J is TRBJ2-7 and V is TRBV9; no firm D call. The germline V and J ends were trimmed by 4 bases and 1 base, with 12 bases remaining between them. The germline V gene has CDR1 SGDLS and CDR2 YYNGEE. The CDR3 is 14 residues long. The CDR3 sequence: CASSPKYVSYEQYV. The CDR3 region has the DNA TGTGCCAGCAGCCCAAAATATGTGTCCTACGAGCAGTACGTC.

This clone has only a few counts. The rearrangement links TRBV28 to TRBJ1-2, with a tentative D call TRBD1 (6 bases). Trimming removed 1 base at V and 0 bases at J, with 15 bases between. The CDR3 is 17 residues long. From germline, CDR1 is MDHEN and CDR2 SYDVKM. The CDR3 nucleotides are TGTGCCAGCAGTTTATTATCCGGGTCAGGGGCTAACTATGGCTACACCTTC. Its protein product is CASSLLSGSGANYGYTF.

This clone was observed at least ten times. This chain uses TRBV7-6 with TRBJ1-1, with D perhaps TRBD1 (5 bases). V shed 4 bases and J shed 1 base, with 13 bases lying between them. In germline, CDR1 is SGHVS, CDR2 FNYEAQ. The CDR3 extends over 15 amino acids. CDR3 sequence reads: CASSSHSGANTEAFF. CDR3 DNA: TGTGCCAGCAGCTCCCACTCCGGGGCGAACACTGAAGCTTTCTTT.

There are many counts of this clone. V gene TRBV9 combines with J gene TRBJ1-2; a weak D match, TRBD1 (6 bases). Trimming removed 5 bases at V and 2 bases at J, with 19 bases between. CDR3 length equals 16 residues. Germline CDR1 is SGDLS and CDR2 is YYNGEE. This CDR3 reads CASSDKEDRVNYGYTF. In nucleotides, the CDR3 is TGTGCCAGCAGTGACAAGGAGGACAGAGTGAACTATGGCTACACCTTC.

This clone is labeled medium-sized. This chain connects TRBV5-1 to TRBJ2-2; D not certain. V was shortened by 5 bases and J by 2 bases, with 13 bases between the two germline ends. Per germline, CDR1 SGHRS and CDR2 YFSETQ. The CDR3 loop spans 15 amino acids. CDR3 amino acids: CASSYDSPNTGELFF. CDR3 DNA: TGCGCCAGCAGTTATGACTCCCCCAACACCGGGGAGCTGTTTTTT.

This clone was counted between two and nine times. Being one base from a much bigger clone, this may be a read error. The chain is built from TRBV20-1 and TRBJ2-7; D uncertain. CDR1 and CDR2 (germline): DFQATT, SNEGSKA (reference sequence). The CDR3 covers 11 residues. The CDR3 DNA follows: TGCGGTGCCACGTCCTCCTACGAGCAGTACTTC. Its translation is CGATSSYEQYF.

The chain links TRBV11-1 to TRBJ2-1; TRBD1 or TRBD2 may be the D gene (6 bases each). Per germline, CDR1 SGHAT and CDR2 FQDESV (reference sequence). The CDR3 extends over 16 amino acids. V was trimmed by 5 bases and J by 0 bases, leaving 14 bases between them. The CDR3 DNA sequence: TGTGCCAGCAGCCGGTTAGGGGGGAGCTCCTACAATGAGCAGTTCTTC. Encoded protein: CASSRLGGSSYNEQFF.

This clone is deemed medium-sized. This rearrangement joins TRBV28 to TRBJ1-2, with D possibly being TRBD1 (5 bases). Germline CDR1 MDHEN, CDR2 SYDVKM. Trimming cost V 3 bases and J 4 bases, with 9 bases left between them. The length of the CDR3 is 13 residues. In nucleotides, the CDR3 is TGTGCCAGCAGTTTGGCAGGGAGCTATGGCTACACCTTC. Translated, it gives CASSLAGSYGYTF.

This clone has ten or more counts. CDR3 protein: CASKIGRSNGEQFF. CDR3 nucleotides: TGCGCCAGCAAAATAGGTCGGTCGAATGGCGAGCAGTTCTTC. The chain is built from TRBV10-2 and TRBJ2-1; D not resolved. Trimming stripped 7 bases from V and 10 bases from J, with 20 bases between. Germline CDR1 is WSHSY and CDR2 is SAAADI. The CDR3 extends over 14 amino acids.

This clone has ten or more counts. J is TRBJ2-5 and V is TRBV7-8; tentative D call: TRBD1 (5 bases). Germline V lookup: CDR1 SGHVS, CDR2 FQNEAQ. Trimming left V 2 bases short and J 1 base short, with 17 bases between. The CDR3 loop spans 17 amino acids. The CDR3 bases are TGTGCCAGCAGCTTAAGGTCGTTAGGGGCGATCCAAGAGACCCAGTACTTC. It codes for CASSLRSLGAIQETQYF.

This clone has more than one count but fewer than ten. The chain combines TRBV20-1 with TRBJ1-1; D is unresolved. In germline, CDR1 is DFQATT, CDR2 SNEGSKA (reference sequence). The CDR3 contains 12 residues. Between the trimmed V and J ends, which lost 5 bases and 10 bases, there was a span of 17 bases. The CDR3 sequence: CSARREPKPAFF. The CDR3, as DNA: TGCAGTGCTCGAAGAGAACCCAAGCCAGCTTTCTTT.